This TCR beta chain was observed in a study of blood T cell repertoires in COVID-19 (dated by TCRdb to 2018 to 2021). About the study as a whole: The collaborator samples originated in the United States, Italy and Spain and spanned the acute and convalescent phases of COVID-19. The sample metadata nearly always contained a de-identified subject ID, COVID-19 status, age in years and sex. Where HLA class I and class II types were available, the types were taken from metadata supplied by the sample provider, not from assay-based typing. Deeply sampled blood TCRbeta repertoires from subjects exposed to, actively infected with, or recovered from COVID-19 were included in the dataset. The repertoires were released in a freely available public database meant as a resource for research on the immune response to SARS-CoV-2. The samples were drawn from two sources: the first 160 participants of the ongoing ImmuneRACE study, and 950 to 1,500 subjects contributed by 6 global collaborators. The prospective study material was composed of cDNA or gDNA derived from T cells, B-cell-depleted T cells, or PBMCs.

A distance of 20 bases separates the germline ends of V and J, which lose 5 bases and 2 bases respectively. From the germline V gene, CDR1 is SGHTA and CDR2 is FQGNSA. From the cysteine through the phenylalanine, the CDR3 covers 17 amino acids. Left in the record is the CDR3 DNA by itself, 51 bases read in frame from the first base. Broad study findings and their caveats: The amount of clinical and demographic metadata varied by source and participant and was provided uncurated.

One collaborating source in Seattle enrolled patients while the patients were actively infected and followed the patients over time throughout the course of disease. Each collaborating institution followed its own protocols to collect whole blood in K2EDTA tubes. For TCRbeta analysis, collaborators shipped samples in one of three forms: frozen whole blood, isolated PBMCs, or DNA extracted from either of those sample types. The immunoSEQ Assay, a bias-controlled multiplex PCR, was used to amplify TCRbeta CDR3 regions from genomic DNA. The authors' pipeline ran thus. Within the assay, amplification of reference gene primers was used to estimate how many nucleated cells each sample contained. Sequence reads were collapsed and filtered to measure the absolute abundance of every unique TCRbeta CDR3 rearrangement. For each sample, productive Simpson clonality was calculated as the square root of Simpson's diversity index across productive rearrangements. This immuneACCESS table, as held by TCRdb, lists in-frame sequences with V and J called but not all clones. Of the missing ones, under half trace to an unresolved V gene in checked studies; the others have no known cause. V and J calls and clone size are given by that table; D and trimming were obtained from the DNA. This sample holds about 230,000 clones; 85% to 90% were observed only once. The ten largest clones capture roughly 11% of the sample.

A note on this clone: Its antigen has not been determined. No clone much larger than this one lies a single base away; base qualities are absent.

Specimen: peripheral blood. Recombination joined TRBV7-2 with TRBJ2-3, and TRBD2 may be the D gene, going by 6 matching bases. This clonotype was sampled from a middle-aged man with COVID-19, enrolled during active disease. DNA sequence: TGTGCCAGCAGCCACCCAAGGAGGGGCCACCTCACAGATACGCAGTATTTT. Its amino acids are CASSHPRRGHLTDTQYF.